This T cell receptor (beta chain) appears in the sequencing data of a study of shared clonotypes between healthy human individuals. Across the whole study: Three men and a couple of women, aged 18 to 49, were donors.

Findings and limits, study-wide: Sorted-subset sequencing was shown by rarefaction to be incomplete despite large depth.

Trimming stripped 4 bases from V and 5 bases from J, with 19 bases between. Germline loops: CDR1 SGDLS, CDR2 YYNGEE. CDR3 size: 16 residues. About this clone: Its matching antigen is unknown.

Assay execution proceeded at the deep level. Assay used: immunoSEQ multiplex PCR; TCRdb lists only in-frame clones, some missing. The data hold 700,000 to 950,000 clones, with approximately 96% observed a single time. Only CD45RO-negative cells positively selected for CCR7 counted as naive CD8 cells, so terminally differentiated effector memory CD45RA+ cells were excluded. Healthy and HIV-negative, the adult donors had no recent acute infections or vaccinations. Sequenced material: naive CD8+ T cells sorted from blood. The chain links TRBV9 to TRBJ2-1; unclear D gene. This sequence was found in a man in his thirties or forties in good health. The CDR3 loop is CASSSPENAGHNEQFF. CDR3 nucleotide sequence: TGTGCCAGCAGCTCCCCCGAAAACGCCGGACACAATGAGCAGTTCTTC.